This entry lists 15 T cell receptor beta chains sequenced from one sample in a study of shared clonotypes between healthy human individuals. Assay used: immunoSEQ multiplex PCR; TCRdb lists only in-frame clones, some missing. The sample records about 2 million clones, approximately 94% being singletons. Only CD45RO-negative cells positively selected for CCR7 counted as naive CD8 cells, so terminally differentiated effector memory CD45RA+ cells were excluded. Sequencing input: naive CD8+ T cells sorted from blood. These receptors all stem from a man aged 18 to 35 in good health.

This chain uses TRBV2 with TRBJ1-2, with a tentative D call TRBD1 (6 bases). CDR3 length: 14 residues. Trimming left V 3 bases short and J 4 bases short, with 12 bases between. Per the germline V gene, CDR1 is SNHLY and CDR2 is FYNNEI. DNA for the CDR3: TGTGCCAGCAGTGAGGACAGTAGGTCCTATGGCTACACCTTC. Encoded protein: CASSEDSRSYGYTF.

The rearrangement uses TRBV5-4 and TRBJ1-1; D is unclear. Germline-derived CDR1 and CDR2 are SGHNT and YYREEE (reference sequence). The V end lost 4 bases, the J end lost 5 bases, and 12 bases lay between the germline ends. This CDR3 has 13 residues. The CDR3 loop is CASSPGTKTEAFF. As DNA, the CDR3 is TGTGCCAGCAGCCCGGGTACTAAGACTGAAGCTTTCTTT. Combining the CDR3 with reference TRBV5-4 and TRBJ1-1 gives the whole variable domain ETGVTQSPTHLIKTRGQQVTLRCSSQSGHNTVSWYQQALGQGPQFIFQYYREEENGRGNFPPRFSGLQFPNYSSELNVNALELDDSALYLCASSPGTKTEAFFGQGTRLTVV.

The V and J genes are TRBV4-3 and TRBJ1-5; no definite D call. This CDR3 comprises 16 residues. The germline V gene has CDR1 LGHNA and CDR2 YSLEER. Trimming cost V 0 bases and J 2 bases, with 11 bases left between them. CDR3 bases: TGCGCCAGCAGCCAAGATAGGACGGTGGGCAATCAGCCCCAGCATTTT. Its protein is CASSQDRTVGNQPQHF.

The chain links TRBV6-5 to TRBJ2-1, with 8 bases fitting TRBD2. The V and J ends lost 7 bases and 0 bases, in that order; junction bases with no gene match: 2. This CDR3 is 14 amino acids long. Looked up from germline, CDR1 is MNHEY and CDR2 is SVGAGI. This CDR3 reads CASKTSGSYNEQFF. The CDR3 coding sequence is TGTGCCAGCAAAACTAGCGGCTCCTACAATGAGCAGTTCTTC.

This chain joins TRBV9 and TRBJ2-3, with a possible D match to TRBD2 (5 bases). The CDR3 is 16 residues long. CDR1 and CDR2 from the germline V gene are SGDLS and YYNGEE. Trimming removed 4 bases from V and 3 bases from J, with 18 bases in between. This CDR3 is CASSPQSGEGTDTQYF. The CDR3 nucleotides read TGTGCCAGCAGCCCTCAGTCCGGGGAAGGAACAGATACGCAGTATTTT.

The chain is built from TRBV5-6 and TRBJ1-2; unclear D gene. Germline loops: CDR1 SGHDT, CDR2 YYEEEE. The CDR3 runs to 16 residues. V was clipped by 0 bases and J by 2 bases, with 14 bases between them. In nucleotides, the CDR3 is TGTGCCAGCAGCTTGGGGTGGCAGGATCCCAACTATGGCTACACCTTC. It specifies CASSLGWQDPNYGYTF.

A remark on this clone: At one end the junction does not follow the germline gene, possibly because of a read error. The chain has TRBV4-3 and TRBJ2-7, with TRBD2 matching over 9 bases. The length of the CDR3 is 14 residues. Germline V gene lookup returns CDR1 LGHNA and CDR2 YSLEER. Here the CDR3 reads CASSPNFGGRDLVF. CDR3 nucleotides: TGCGCCAGCAGCCCAAATTTTGGCGGGAGGGATTTAGTCTTC.

This clone was detected once. The chain uses TRBV2 and TRBJ1-3; D possibly corresponds to TRBD1 (6 bases). Germline V gene data show CDR1 as SNHLY and CDR2 as FYNNEI. V was pared by 1 base and J by 4 bases, with 20 bases between. The CDR3 extends over 18 amino acids. The CDR3: CASSEENYRGGAGNTIYF. CDR3 nucleotide sequence: TGTGCCAGCAGTGAAGAAAACTACAGAGGGGGGGCAGGAAACACCATATATTTT. The full variable domain, rest sourced from reference TRBV2 and TRBJ1-3, is EPEVTQTPSHQVTQMGQEVILRCVPISNHLYFYWYRQILGQKVEFLVSFYNNEISEKSEIFDDQFSVERPDGSNFTLKIRSTKLEDSAMYFCASSEENYRGGAGNTIYFGEGSWLTVV.

The chain joins TRBV6-1 to TRBJ2-5, with 11 bases fitting TRBD2. Germline values: CDR1 MNHNS, CDR2 SASEGT. Trimming cost V 3 bases and J 5 bases; bases outside gene matches: 5. The CDR3 consists of 15 residues. CDR3 residues: CASSDSGGDGETQYF. In DNA, the CDR3 is TGTGCCAGCAGTGATAGCGGGGGGGATGGGGAGACCCAGTACTTC.

The gene calls are TRBV27 and TRBJ2-7; 16 nucleotides align to TRBD2. Germline V gives CDR1 MNHEY, CDR2 SMNVEV (reference sequence). This CDR3 comprises 17 residues. The V and J ends lost 7 bases and 0 bases, in that order; junction bases with no gene match: 6. CDR3 in amino acids: CASMGLAGGTSSYEQYF. DNA of the CDR3: TGTGCCAGCATGGGACTAGCGGGAGGGACTTCCTCCTACGAGCAGTACTTC.

The V gene is TRBV4-2, the J gene TRBJ2-1; TRBD2 agrees at 9 bases. The CDR3 has 15 residues. Germline assignment: CDR1 LGHNA and CDR2 YNFKEQ. V shed 0 bases, J shed 8 bases, and the junction held 5 bases outside the gene matches. The CDR3 loop is CASSQERLAGHEQFF. DNA for the CDR3: TGTGCCAGCAGCCAAGAAAGGCTAGCGGGGCATGAGCAGTTCTTC.

V usage is TRBV4-3 and J usage is TRBJ1-6, with TRBD1 matching 9 bases. The J segment lost 9 bases and the V segment lost 4 bases, leaving 7 bases of the junction unmatched. The CDR3 consists of 15 residues. Germline CDR1 and CDR2: LGHNA and YSLEER. CDR3 residues: CASSLDRGSSSPLHF. DNA of the CDR3: TGCGCCAGCAGCCTCGACAGGGGGTCCTCTTCACCCCTCCACTTT.

V gene TRBV13 combines with J gene TRBJ2-3, with D maybe TRBD2 (6 bases). Germline CDR1 PRHDT, CDR2 FYEKMQ (reference sequence). CDR3 length equals 13 residues. V was cut by 4 bases and J by 2 bases, with 7 bases left in between. The CDR3 spells CASSSGVTDTQYF. In DNA, the CDR3 is TGTGCCAGCAGCTCGGGGGTCACAGATACGCAGTATTTT.

This chain links TRBV6-1 with TRBJ2-7, with D uncertain. Trimming shortened V by 1 base and J by 3 bases, and 7 bases separated the two germline ends. Germline V gives CDR1 MNHNS, CDR2 SASEGT. The CDR3 has 13 residues. CDR3 sequence reads: CASSEDSRYEQYF. CDR3 nucleotide sequence: TGTGCCAGCAGTGAAGATTCGCGCTACGAGCAGTACTTC.

This rearrangement joins TRBV11-2 to TRBJ1-1, with D uncertain. Between the trimmed V and J ends, which lost 4 bases and 1 base, there was a span of 7 bases. The germline V gene encodes CDR1 SGHAT and CDR2 FQNNGV. The CDR3 loop spans 13 amino acids. CDR3 nucleotide sequence: TGTGCCAGCAGCTATAACAGGAACACTGAAGCTTTCTTT. Residues: CASSYNRNTEAFF.